One sample yielded the 12 T cell receptor beta chains listed below, sequenced in a study of lymphopenia after photon versus proton radiotherapy. Using immunoSEQ multiplex PCR, the repertoire was profiled, and TCRdb retains in-frame clones only, with some absent. The sample contains around 62,000 clones, roughly 80% of which appear only once. The input for sequencing was peripheral blood, taken from a patient treated with proton-based radiotherapy. The receptors were sampled from a man between 60 and 75 years old with pancreatic cancer.

The chain uses TRBV11-3 and TRBJ1-1; 7 bases agree with TRBD1. Germline CDR1 reads SGHNT; CDR2 reads YENEEA. The CDR3 has 14 amino acids. With 5 bases clipped from V and 0 bases from J, the junction kept 3 bases outside the gene matches. The CDR3 loop is CASSQGEVNTEAFF. The CDR3 nucleotides read TGTGCCAGCAGCCAGGGGGAGGTGAACACTGAAGCTTTCTTT.

The rearrangement uses TRBV5-1 and TRBJ2-5; 8 bases map to TRBD1. The CDR3 is made up of 16 amino acids. The germline CDR1 and CDR2 sequences are SGHRS and YFSETQ. Losses at the gene ends were 0 bases for V and 9 bases for J; bases not matched to a gene: 13. CDR3 sequence reads: CASSLALTGVNRAQYF. The CDR3 nucleotides read TGCGCCAGCAGCTTGGCCCTGACAGGGGTCAATAGGGCCCAGTACTTC.

CDR3 amino acids: CASSAAQTSGSIYEQFF. As DNA, the CDR3 is TGTGCCAGCAGCGCAGCCCAGACTAGCGGGAGTATCTATGAGCAGTTCTTC. The chain combines TRBV7-9 with TRBJ2-1; 12 nucleotides align to TRBD2. V trimming: 5 bases; J trimming: 8 bases; junction bases outside the gene matches: 13. In germline, CDR1 is SEHNR, CDR2 FQNEAQ (reference sequence). The length of the CDR3 is 17 residues. The whole variable domain, filled in from reference TRBV7-9 and TRBJ2-1, reads DTGVSQNPRHKITKRGQNVTFRCDPISEHNRLYWYRQTLGQGPEFLTYFQNEAQLEKSRLLSDRFSAERPKGSFSTLEIQRTEQGDSAMYLCASSAAQTSGSIYEQFFGPGTRLTVL.

This CDR3 reads CASSQEGSGRFYNEQFF. CDR3 DNA sequence: TGTGCCAGCAGCCAAGAAGGTAGCGGGAGGTTTTACAATGAGCAGTTCTTC. The J gene is TRBJ2-1, the V gene TRBV14; TRBD2 matches 10 bases. V dropped 0 bases and J dropped 4; count of bases not matched to a gene: 6. Germline CDR1 and CDR2: SGHDN and FVKESK. The CDR3 has 17 amino acids.

The rearrangement links TRBV18 to TRBJ2-7; 8 bases align to TRBD2. Germline loops: CDR1 KGHSH, CDR2 LQKENI. J gave up 4 bases and V 2 bases, and 10 bases lay outside the gene matches. The CDR3 has 16 residues. In DNA form, the CDR3 reads TGTGCCAGCTCACCAAACCGGGAGGGCCGGTTGTACGAGCAGTACTTC. Encoded protein: CASSPNREGRLYEQYF.

The chain recombines TRBV18 with TRBJ1-2; D might be TRBD1 (5 bases). Germline values: CDR1 KGHSH, CDR2 LQKENI. The ends were cut back, 6 bases at V and 2 bases at J, with 13 bases in the middle. The CDR3 is made up of 14 amino acids. Here the CDR3 reads CASSLGEQNYGYTF. In nucleotides, the CDR3 is TGTGCCAGCTCCCTAGGGGAACAGAACTATGGCTACACCTTC.

The chain combines TRBV6-4 with TRBJ2-6; TRBD1 aligns across 9 bases. The CDR3 spans 15 residues. Germline V gene lookup returns CDR1 MRHNA and CDR2 SNTAGT. The V segment lost 10 bases and the J segment 2 bases; nucleotides outside the gene matches: 6. CDR3 in amino acids: CANGRTGAGANVLTF. DNA of the CDR3: TGTGCCAACGGGAGGACAGGGGCTGGGGCCAACGTCCTGACTTTC.

In nucleotides, the CDR3 is TGTGCCAGCAGCCCCCGTAAAGGGGCCGCCGGGGAGCTGTTTTTT. Protein: CASSPRKGAAGELFF. This chain links TRBV4-2 with TRBJ2-2; TRBD1 might be the D (5 bases). V was clipped by 4 bases and J by 6 bases, with 15 bases between them. This CDR3 spans 15 amino acids. Germline CDR1 reads LGHNA; CDR2 reads YNFKEQ.

The V call is TRBV7-2, the J call TRBJ2-1; TRBD2 agrees at 13 bases. V shed 1 base, J shed 6 bases, and the junction held 6 bases outside the gene matches. The CDR3 sequence is 17 residues long. Per germline, CDR1 SGHTA and CDR2 FQGNSA. DNA of the CDR3: TGTGCCAGCAGCTTAGGAAGACTAGCGGGAGGCCCCAATGAGCAGTTCTTC. Protein: CASSLGRLAGGPNEQFF.

V is TRBV27 and J is TRBJ1-5; possibly TRBD1 for D (5 bases). V was shortened by 5 bases and J by 11 bases, with 13 bases between the two germline ends. Germline loops: CDR1 MNHEY, CDR2 SMNVEV (reference sequence). The CDR3 is made up of 12 amino acids. This CDR3 is CASSPQGGTQHF. In nucleotides, the CDR3 is TGTGCCAGCAGTCCCCAGGGTGGCACCCAGCATTTT.

The chain is built from TRBV11-2 and TRBJ2-1, with 7 bases lining up with TRBD2. V was clipped by 5 bases and J by 2 bases; unmatched bases: 6. This CDR3 contains 15 residues. Germline V gene lookup returns CDR1 SGHAT and CDR2 FQNNGV. The CDR3 nucleotides are TGTGCCAGCAGCCCCGGGACTATCACCTACAATGAGCAGTTCTTC. Protein: CASSPGTITYNEQFF.

V gene TRBV28 combines with J gene TRBJ1-1; D is undetermined. The length of the CDR3 is 14 residues. Germline V gene sequence: CDR1 MDHEN, CDR2 SYDVKM. V lost 5 bases and J lost 5, with 15 bases in between. CDR3 bases: TGTGCCAGCAGTCTCCATGGGCGCGGAACTGAAGCTTTCTTT. Its protein is CASSLHGRGTEAFF.